The 20 T cell receptor beta chains in this list originate from one sample, sequenced in a study of blood T cell repertoires in COVID-19. The method was immunoSEQ multiplex PCR; TCRdb's version includes in-frame clones alone and lacks a portion of them. The table records over 120,000 clones, around 79% of them present only once. Input material: PBMCs or T cells enriched from blood (not recorded which). The source of these receptors is a woman aged 45 to 65 who had recovered from COVID-19.

The chain uses TRBV24-1 and TRBJ2-3, with D possibly matching TRBD1 (6 bases). The V gene lost 4 bases and the J gene lost 5 bases, with 12 bases spanning the gap. CDR1 and CDR2 (germline): KGHDR, SFDVKD. This CDR3 region has 14 residues. DNA for the CDR3: TGTGCCACCAGTGAGAGGGGGTTAGGAGATACGCAGTATTTT. Translation gives CATSERGLGDTQYF.

The chain links TRBV5-1 to TRBJ1-2; TRBD1 agrees at 9 bases. After removal of 0 bases from V and 3 bases from J, the junction contained 3 bases not matched to a gene. CDR3 size: 15 residues. The germline V gene has CDR1 SGHRS and CDR2 YFSETQ. The CDR3 is CASSLDRGLDYGYTF. For the CDR3, the DNA is TGCGCCAGCAGCTTGGACAGGGGGCTGGACTATGGCTACACCTTC.

This sequence joins TRBV4-2 and TRBJ1-2; 12 bases map to TRBD1. J gave up 4 bases and V 3 bases, and 9 bases lay outside the gene matches. The CDR3 sequence is 17 residues long. The germline V gene has CDR1 LGHNA and CDR2 YNFKEQ. The CDR3 region has the DNA TGTGCCAGCAGCCAGGGGGGTTTGGGACAGGGGGCCTATGGCTACACCTTC. It yields the protein CASSQGGLGQGAYGYTF.

This clone is a singleton in its sample. This chain links TRBV6-5 with TRBJ1-1, with TRBD1 matching 8 bases. Germline V CDR1 and CDR2: MNHEY, SVGAGI. The CDR3 contains 15 residues. V shed 6 bases and J 7 bases; nucleotides not matched to a gene: 13. The CDR3 region is CASSLAHPGGGEAFF. The CDR3 DNA is TGTGCCAGCAGCCTAGCTCACCCAGGGGGCGGTGAAGCTTTCTTT.

The gene calls are TRBV4-1 and TRBJ1-3; D possibly corresponds to TRBD1 (5 bases). The CDR3 is 16 residues long. Trimming removed 4 bases at V and 0 bases at J, with 13 bases between. Germline CDR1 MGHRA, CDR2 YSYEKL. The CDR3 bases are TGCGCCAGCAGCCTCCGTTTCGGGGGCTCTGGAAACACCATATATTTT. The encoded protein is CASSLRFGGSGNTIYF.

This clone has a handful of counts. The J gene is TRBJ1-5, the V gene TRBV27; D is uncertain. V was pared by 5 bases and J by 3 bases, with 8 bases between. CDR3 length: 13 residues. Germline lookup yields CDR1 MNHEY and CDR2 SMNVEV (reference sequence). CDR3 nucleotides: TGTGCCAGCAGTCGGTACTACAATCAGCCCCAGCATTTT. It translates to CASSRYYNQPQHF.

The chain employs TRBV5-1 and TRBJ2-5, with D perhaps matching TRBD2 (6 bases). The CDR3 sequence is 13 residues long. The V end was cut by 3 bases, the J end by 3 bases, with 9 bases between. Germline CDR1 SGHRS, CDR2 YFSETQ. CDR3 nucleotide sequence: TGCGCCAGCAGCTGGAGACTAGAAGAGACCCAGTACTTC. Its protein product is CASSWRLEETQYF.

This clone was seen more than once but under ten times. Other DNA sequences in the sample encode the same CDR3. The rearrangement uses TRBV9 and TRBJ1-5; a weak D match, TRBD1 (6 bases). The V end lost 3 bases, the J end lost 4 bases, and 11 bases lay between the germline ends. The CDR3 spans 14 residues. Germline lookup yields CDR1 SGDLS and CDR2 YYNGEE. CDR3 DNA sequence: TGTGCCAGCAGCGCCACGGACAGTAATCAGCCCCAGCATTTT. The encoded protein is CASSATDSNQPQHF.

The V gene is TRBV9, the J gene TRBJ2-3; D possibly corresponds to TRBD2 (5 bases). V lost 4 bases to trimming and J lost 4 bases, with 10 bases between them. The CDR3 runs 13 residues. Germline V gives CDR1 SGDLS, CDR2 YYNGEE. The CDR3 loop reads CASSSAVPDTQYF. The CDR3 DNA reads as TGTGCCAGCAGCTCAGCGGTACCAGATACGCAGTATTTT.

This chain links TRBV6-2 or TRBV6-3 with TRBJ1-2; 9 nucleotides align to TRBD1. The germline CDR1 and CDR2 sequences are MNHEY and SVGEGT. This CDR3 is built from 16 residues. V shed 4 bases, J shed 1 base, and the junction held 7 bases outside the gene matches. The CDR3 DNA is TGTGCCAGCAGTTCCCCCGGGACAGGGATTAACTATGGCTACACCTTC. Protein: CASSSPGTGINYGYTF.

The V and J genes are TRBV7-8 and TRBJ2-1, with 9 bases fitting TRBD1. With V trimmed by 2 bases and J by 4 bases, 6 bases remained unmatched. The germline V gene encodes CDR1 SGHVS and CDR2 FQNEAQ. The CDR3 spans 16 residues. The CDR3 loop is CASSLQGQGWYNEQFF. The CDR3 region has the DNA TGTGCCAGCAGCTTACAGGGACAGGGTTGGTACAATGAGCAGTTCTTC.

The CDR3 here is CASSPPGAGQQETQYF. The CDR3 nucleotides read TGTGCCAGCAGCCCGCCGGGTGCGGGGCAACAAGAGACCCAGTACTTC. The J gene is TRBJ2-5, the V gene TRBV7-9, with D possibly TRBD2 on 6 matching bases. The V end lost 5 bases, the J end lost 2 bases, and 18 bases lay between the germline ends. CDR3 size: 16 residues. Germline V gene data show CDR1 as SEHNR and CDR2 as FQNEAQ (reference sequence).

V gene TRBV9 combines with J gene TRBJ2-5, with D possibly matching TRBD2 (7 bases). Germline V CDR1 and CDR2: SGDLS, YYNGEE. V was shortened by 5 bases and J by 4 bases, with 18 bases between the two germline ends. The CDR3 length is 15 residues. The CDR3 is CASSSGGALGETQYF. CDR3 DNA sequence: TGTGCCAGCAGTTCTGGGGGGGCCTTGGGAGAGACCCAGTACTTC.

The V and J genes are TRBV11-1 and TRBJ1-1, with D perhaps matching TRBD1 (5 bases). The germline gives CDR1 SGHAT, CDR2 FQDESV (reference sequence). The V end lost 3 bases, the J end lost 4 bases, and 15 bases lay between the germline ends. The CDR3 consists of 15 residues. The CDR3 region is CASSLAGPAGTEAFF. DNA for the CDR3: TGTGCCAGCAGCTTGGCGGGGCCAGCGGGCACTGAAGCTTTCTTT.

The chain joins TRBV30 to TRBJ2-7; D may be TRBD1 (6 bases). Germline CDR1 reads GTSNPN; CDR2 reads SVGIG (reference sequence). This CDR3 has 14 residues. The CDR3 DNA reads TGTGCATTGACCCGGGACACTTCCTCCTACGAGCAGTACTTC. Its protein is CALTRDTSSYEQYF.

This rearrangement joins TRBV3-1 (or the pseudogene TRBV3-2) to TRBJ2-7, with 7 bases identical to TRBD1. The CDR3 runs 14 residues. The germline V gene encodes CDR1 LGHDT and CDR2 YNNKEL (reference sequence). With 4 bases clipped from V and 5 bases from J, the junction kept 8 bases outside the gene matches. The CDR3: CASSPSYRGHEQYF. Here the CDR3 DNA reads TGTGCCAGCAGCCCATCCTACAGGGGACACGAGCAGTACTTC.

Comments on this clone: This same CDR3 is encoded by further DNA sequences in the sample. CDR3 bases: TGTGCCAGCAGCTTAGAAGGCGGGGGCTACGAGCAGTACTTC. Translation: CASSLEGGGYEQYF. This sequence joins TRBV7-9 and TRBJ2-7, with 7 positions matching TRBD2. This CDR3 is built from 14 residues. Germline assignment: CDR1 SEHNR and CDR2 FQNEAQ (reference sequence). The junction had 3 bases not matched to a gene; V was cut back by 1 base and J by 3 bases.

The gene calls are TRBV3-1 (or the pseudogene TRBV3-2) and TRBJ2-1, with D perhaps matching TRBD1 (6 bases). This CDR3 is 18 amino acids long. Trimming took off 4 bases at V and 6 bases at J, with 25 bases between the two ends. Germline CDR1 and CDR2: LGHDT and YNNKEL (reference sequence). CDR3 amino acids: CASSPLRGSETLRNEQFF. CDR3 nucleotide sequence: TGTGCCAGCAGCCCACTCAGGGGTAGCGAGACTCTCCGCAATGAGCAGTTCTTC.

V gene TRBV5-1 combines with J gene TRBJ2-2, with D possibly matching TRBD1 (6 bases). Germline loops: CDR1 SGHRS, CDR2 YFSETQ. The V and J ends lost 0 bases and 3 bases respectively, with 9 bases between them. This CDR3 contains 15 residues. CDR3 region: CASSLGAGDTGELFF. The CDR3 nucleotides read TGCGCCAGCAGCTTGGGTGCAGGGGACACCGGGGAGCTGTTTTTT.

V gene TRBV9 combines with J gene TRBJ2-5; 7 bases agree with TRBD1. Looked up from germline, CDR1 is SGDLS and CDR2 is YYNGEE. The CDR3 length is 14 residues. V trimming: 3 bases; J trimming: 1 base; junction bases outside the gene matches: 3. The CDR3 nucleotides read TGTGCCAGCAGCGCTTGGGACAGCCAAGAGACCCAGTACTTC. It is translated as CASSAWDSQETQYF. The full variable domain, with the rest looked up from reference TRBV9 and TRBJ2-5, is DSGVTQTPKHLITATGQRVTLRCSPRSGDLSVYWYQQSLDQGLQFLIQYYNGEERAKGNILERFSAQQFPDLHSELNLSSLELGDSALYFCASSAWDSQETQYFGPGTRLLVL.